This entry lists 8 T cell receptor beta chains sequenced from one sample in a study of identical twins. TCRdb reanalysed the 5' RACE reads using MiXCR and keeps one entry per CDR3 protein. The sample consists of hundreds of thousands of distinct CDR3 sequences, about 12% of them appearing once. The same data also went into a second study, on yellow fever vaccine responses in identical twins.

Sequencing input: CD8+ T cells sorted from blood. All receptors come from a woman aged 18-30 years in good health.

This clonotype was seen repeatedly, ten times or more. J is TRBJ2-3 and V is TRBV12-3 or TRBV12-4; the match to TRBD2 covers 8 bases. The CDR3 sequence is 16 residues long. Trimming cost V 6 bases and J 2 bases; bases outside gene matches: 10. CDR3 bases: TGTGCCAGCAGCTCCCACGGGAGGGCCGACACAGATACGCAGTATTTT. Amino acids: CASSSHGRADTDTQYF.

A few counts support this clonotype. The chain uses TRBV4-1 and TRBJ2-7; TRBD2 agrees at 11 bases. The V gene's germline CDR1 is MGHRA and CDR2 YSYEKL. This CDR3 contains 17 residues. V dropped 3 bases and J dropped 2; count of bases not matched to a gene: 9. This CDR3 reads CASSHVAGGPPAYEQYF. CDR3 nucleotide sequence: TGCGCCAGCAGCCACGTAGCGGGAGGGCCGCCGGCCTACGAGCAGTACTTC.

This clonotype appeared a few times. This rearrangement joins TRBV12-5 to TRBJ2-1, with D perhaps matching TRBD2 (6 bases). The CDR3 is 14 amino acids. The ends were cut back, 5 bases at V and 7 bases at J, with 15 bases in the middle. Germline V lookup: CDR1 LGHNT, CDR2 FRNRAP. CDR3 in amino acids: CASGPALAKNEQFF. The CDR3 DNA is TGTGCTAGTGGTCCAGCGCTAGCGAAGAATGAGCAGTTCTTC. Together with reference TRBV12-5 and TRBJ2-1, the CDR3 gives the full variable domain: DARVTQTPRHKVTEMGQEVTMRCQPILGHNTVFWYRQTMMQGLELLAYFRNRAPLDDSGMPKDRFSAEMPDATLATLKIQPSEPRDSAVYFCASGPALAKNEQFFGPGTRLTVL.

The J gene is TRBJ2-7, the V gene TRBV2; D may match TRBD1 or TRBD2 (5 bases each). The CDR3 loop spans 13 amino acids. Germline V CDR1 and CDR2: SNHLY, FYNNEI. Trimming left V 7 bases short and J 4 bases short, with 14 bases between. Written as DNA, the CDR3 is TGTGCCAGCACGGGCAGGGAGAGATACGAGCAGTACGTC. Its protein is CASTGRERYEQYV.

V and J are TRBV3-1 and TRBJ2-7; D might be TRBD1 (5 bases). In germline, CDR1 is LGHDT, CDR2 YNNKEL (reference sequence). V lost 1 base and J 3 bases, leaving 10 bases between the germline ends. The CDR3 has 14 residues. CDR3 sequence (DNA): TGTGCCAGCAGCCAAGGGCAGGGTGGCTACGAGCAGTACGTC. Translation: CASSQGQGGYEQYV.

The CDR3 DNA reads as TGTGCCAGCAGTAGCGGGAGTCTCTACAATGAGCAGTTCTTC. Translated, it gives CASSSGSLYNEQFF. The rearrangement uses TRBV6-1 and TRBJ2-1; the match to TRBD2 covers 8 bases. Trimming took 5 bases from V and 3 from J; bases not matched to a gene: 3. The V gene's germline CDR1 is MNHNS and CDR2 SASEGT. The length of the CDR3 is 14 residues.

In this sample, this clonotype turned up a few times. This chain connects TRBV5-1 to TRBJ1-1; D not resolved. V gave up 5 bases and J gave up 0 bases, with 17 bases separating them. Germline V gene sequence: CDR1 SGHRS, CDR2 YFSETQ. CDR3 length equals 16 residues. CDR3: CASRSFGIFMNTEAFF. CDR3 coding DNA: TGCGCCAGCAGAAGTTTCGGAATTTTCATGAACACTGAAGCTTTCTTT.

The CDR3 loop is CASRTGGDGYTF. DNA for the CDR3: TGTGCCAGTAGGACAGGGGGAGATGGCTACACCTTC. The genes are TRBV19 and TRBJ1-2, with 9 bases that match TRBD1. V shed 6 bases, J shed 6 bases, and the junction held 2 bases outside the gene matches. This CDR3 region has 12 residues. Germline assignment: CDR1 LNHDA and CDR2 SQIVND (reference sequence).